This T cell receptor beta chain was observed in a study of T-cell memory formation after mild COVID-19. The ends were cut back, 3 bases at V and 2 bases at J, with 8 bases in the middle. Germline CDR1 LNHDA, CDR2 SQIVND (reference sequence). The CDR3 is 14 amino acids. TCRdb independently ran MiXCR on the 5' RACE reads; one entry per CDR3 protein. The sample carries roughly 620,000 distinct CDR3 sequences, about a sixth recorded once. There are a few counts of this clonotype. Sequencing was done on a sample of PBMCs or a T cell subset sorted from them (not recorded which). This clonotype was obtained from an adult woman who had mild COVID-19 (a few samples of this study predate the infection). Cell type and time point are not known. The V and J genes are TRBV19 and TRBJ2-1; perhaps TRBD2 as D (6 bases). CDR3 sequence reads: CASSIGSPYNEQFF. DNA for the CDR3: TGTGCCAGTAGTATCGGGAGCCCCTACAATGAGCAGTTCTTC. Full variable domain (remainder filled in from reference TRBV19 and TRBJ2-1): DGGITQSPKYLFRKEGQNVTLSCEQNLNHDAMYWYRQDPGQGLRLIYYSQIVNDFQKGDIAEGYSVSREKKESFPLTVTSAQKNPTAFYLCASSIGSPYNEQFFGPGTRLTVL.